Each of the 30 T cell receptor beta chains below was sequenced from the same sample in a study of control samples from healthy donors and cancer patients. Only in-frame clones appear in the TCRdb table, and some are missing; sequencing was by immunoSEQ multiplex PCR. The sample has fewer than 40,000 clones, about 94% seen once. Sequences were obtained from PBMCs. The receptors come from a man between 40 and 49 years old with colorectal cancer.

The chain employs TRBV3-1 (or the pseudogene TRBV3-2) and TRBJ2-5; D ambiguous. This CDR3 comprises 14 residues. Germline V CDR1 and CDR2: LGHDT, YNNKEL (reference sequence). V was cut by 2 bases and J by 3 bases, with 10 bases left in between. The CDR3 nucleotides read TGTGCCAGCAGCCAATATGTTCTCGAAGAGACCCAGTACTTC. It codes for CASSQYVLEETQYF.

Here the CDR3 reads CASSEVRRTLYNEQFF. The CDR3 region has the DNA TGTGCCAGCAGTGAAGTAAGGCGGACACTCTACAATGAGCAGTTCTTC. The chain couples TRBV2 to TRBJ2-1; D is perhaps TRBD1 (5 bases). The V gene lost 1 base and the J gene lost 3 bases, with 13 bases spanning the gap. The CDR3 runs to 16 residues. Germline assignment: CDR1 SNHLY and CDR2 FYNNEI.

This CDR3 is CSVLGGAGNYGYTF. DNA of the CDR3: TGCAGCGTTCTGGGGGGGGCAGGTAACTATGGCTACACCTTC. The chain carries TRBV29-1 and TRBJ1-2; D perhaps matches TRBD1 (6 bases). There are 14 residues in the CDR3. Germline V CDR1 and CDR2: SQVTM, ANQGSEA. V was cut by 5 bases and J by 1 base, with 14 bases left in between.

This chain links TRBV18 with TRBJ2-7; D might be TRBD1 (5 bases). This CDR3 has 15 residues. Germline-derived CDR1 and CDR2 are KGHSH and LQKENI. Trimming took 0 bases from V and 3 from J, leaving 12 bases between them. The DNA of the CDR3 is TGTGCCAGCTCACCACCGTGGGGCACCCTCTACGAGCAGTACTTC. Amino acids: CASSPPWGTLYEQYF. Filled out from reference TRBV18 and TRBJ2-7, the complete variable domain reads NAGVMQNPRHLVRRRGQEARLRCSPMKGHSHVYWYRQLPEEGLKFMVYLQKENIIDESGMPKERFSAEFPKEGPSILRIQQVVRGDSAAYFCASSPPWGTLYEQYFGPGTRLTVT.

V usage is TRBV19 and J usage is TRBJ1-1; the match to TRBD1 covers 12 bases. V shed 5 bases, J shed 10 bases, and the junction held 5 bases outside the gene matches. There are 13 residues in the CDR3. Germline V gene lookup returns CDR1 LNHDA and CDR2 SQIVND (reference sequence). CDR3 in DNA: TGTGCCAGTAGTTCGGGACAGGGGGCTGCAGCTTTCTTT. Translating it yields CASSSGQGAAAFF.

The chain couples TRBV11-3 to TRBJ1-1; weak D call: TRBD1 (5 bases). Germline loops: CDR1 SGHNT, CDR2 YENEEA. The germline V and J ends were trimmed by 5 bases and 1 base, with 8 bases remaining between them. The CDR3 has 13 residues. The chain's CDR3 is CASSPGGNTEAFF. The CDR3 DNA sequence: TGTGCCAGCAGCCCCGGGGGGAACACTGAAGCTTTCTTT.

This clone was observed once. This rearrangement joins TRBV5-4 to TRBJ1-1; D is unclear. The CDR3 sequence is 15 residues long. CDR1 SGHNT and CDR2 YYREEE come from the germline V gene (reference sequence). Trimming removed 4 bases from V and 1 base from J, with 14 bases in between. The CDR3: CASSPSTAKNTEAFF. CDR3 DNA: TGTGCCAGCAGCCCCTCTACTGCCAAGAACACTGAAGCTTTCTTT.

This chain joins TRBV2 and TRBJ2-3, with a weak D call TRBD1 (6 bases). Trimming stripped 4 bases from V and 2 bases from J, with 10 bases between. The CDR3 sequence is 14 residues long. Germline values: CDR1 SNHLY, CDR2 FYNNEI. Here the CDR3 reads CASSGQAVTDTQYF. CDR3 DNA: TGTGCCAGCAGTGGACAGGCCGTCACAGATACGCAGTATTTT.

The chain links TRBV19 to TRBJ1-1; 7 positions agree with TRBD1. Germline V gene data show CDR1 as LNHDA and CDR2 as SQIVND (reference sequence). J lost 0 bases, V lost 4 bases, and 5 bases had no gene match. The CDR3 has 15 amino acids. The CDR3 DNA is TGTGCCAGTAGTAAGGGACAGATGATGAACACTGAAGCTTTCTTT. As protein: CASSKGQMMNTEAFF.

This clone appeared once. This CDR3 is CAISESLDLNTEAFF. CDR3 nucleotides: TGTGCCATCAGTGAGTCGTTGGATTTGAACACTGAAGCTTTCTTT. V gene TRBV10-3 combines with J gene TRBJ1-1, with no clear D. CDR1 and CDR2 from the germline V gene are ENHRY and SYGVKD. The length of the CDR3 is 15 residues. V was trimmed by 0 bases and J by 0 bases, leaving 8 bases between them.

V usage is TRBV18 and J usage is TRBJ2-3, with D uncertain. The germline V gene encodes CDR1 KGHSH and CDR2 LQKENI. V gave up 0 bases and J gave up 10 bases, with 8 bases separating them. This CDR3 has 12 residues. DNA of the CDR3: TGTGCCAGCTCACCACCGGTCATGCCGCAGTATTTT. Encoded protein: CASSPPVMPQYF.

V and J are TRBV30 and TRBJ1-6; D might be TRBD1 (6 bases). CDR3 length: 13 amino acids. The ends were cut back, 4 bases at V and 9 bases at J, with 13 bases in the middle. Germline V gene lookup returns CDR1 GTSNPN and CDR2 SVGIG (reference sequence). For the CDR3, the DNA is TGTGCCTGGAACTTAGGGGGTGGTTCACCCCTCCACTTT. Its protein product is CAWNLGGGSPLHF.

V usage is TRBV18 and J usage is TRBJ2-7; TRBD1 might be the D (7 bases). V was trimmed by 5 bases and J by 3 bases, leaving 23 bases between them. Germline V CDR1 and CDR2: KGHSH, LQKENI. This CDR3 spans 17 amino acids. CDR3 coding DNA: TGTGCCAGCTCATACCAAAGGGGCAGGGGGGAAATCTACGAGCAGTACTTC. As protein: CASSYQRGRGEIYEQYF.

This chain links TRBV5-4 with TRBJ2-7; 10 nucleotides match TRBD1. The CDR3 totals 16 residues. V lost 4 bases, J lost 2 bases, and 9 bases stayed unmatched. CDR1 and CDR2 from the germline V gene are SGHNT and YYREEE (reference sequence). The CDR3 sequence is CASSPPPGQGTYEQYF. The CDR3 nucleotides are TGTGCCAGCAGCCCCCCCCCGGGACAGGGGACCTACGAGCAGTACTTC.

CDR3 coding DNA: TGTGCCAGCAGTGCACAAAGGACAGGGGCAATGAACACTGAAGCTTTCTTT. It encodes CASSAQRTGAMNTEAFF. The chain links TRBV6-1 to TRBJ1-1; TRBD1 matches 9 bases. Germline trimming cut 4 bases from V and 0 bases from J; bases unmatched to any gene: 9. This CDR3 is built from 17 residues. Germline lookup yields CDR1 MNHNS and CDR2 SASEGT.

In this sample, this clone turned up once. The chain combines TRBV3-1 (or the pseudogene TRBV3-2) with TRBJ1-1, with D perhaps matching TRBD1 (5 bases). The V end was cut by 2 bases, the J end by 2 bases, with 9 bases between. The CDR3 contains 14 residues. Germline loops: CDR1 LGHDT, CDR2 YNNKEL (reference sequence). CDR3 sequence reads: CASSQRDRNTEAFF. The CDR3, as DNA: TGTGCCAGCAGCCAAAGAGACAGAAACACTGAAGCTTTCTTT.

This chain joins TRBV19 and TRBJ1-2; TRBD1 matches at 7 bases. CDR1 is LNHDA, CDR2 SQIVND, per germline (reference sequence). This CDR3 spans 15 amino acids. V lost 4 bases and J lost 3; bases outside the gene matches: 8. CDR3 sequence reads: CASSTQRGLDYGYTF. The DNA for the CDR3 is TGTGCCAGTAGTACTCAGAGGGGGCTGGACTATGGCTACACCTTC.

V and J are TRBV2 and TRBJ1-5; D perhaps matches TRBD1 (6 bases). There are 15 residues in the CDR3. The germline gives CDR1 SNHLY, CDR2 FYNNEI. Trimming left V 3 bases short and J 3 bases short, with 12 bases between. In nucleotides, the CDR3 is TGTGCCAGCAGTGAGGACAGTAGTACCAATCAGCCCCAGCATTTT. It translates to CASSEDSSTNQPQHF.

This chain connects TRBV12-5 to TRBJ2-7; possibly TRBD1 for D (6 bases). Germline CDR1 is LGHNT and CDR2 is FRNRAP. V was cut by 4 bases and J by 3 bases, with 16 bases left in between. The CDR3 is 15 residues long. As DNA, the CDR3 is TGTGCTAGTGGTTCTTGGGGACACCATGACTACGAGCAGTACTTC. Translated: CASGSWGHHDYEQYF.

This clone has a single count. This rearrangement joins TRBV18 to TRBJ2-2, with D possibly matching TRBD2 (7 bases). The CDR3 totals 15 residues. V was shortened by 4 bases and J by 1 base, with 10 bases between the two germline ends. Germline CDR1 is KGHSH and CDR2 is LQKENI. CDR3 sequence: CASSRGGQNTGELFF. As DNA, the CDR3 is TGTGCCAGCTCACGCGGGGGCCAGAACACCGGGGAGCTGTTTTTT.

The V and J genes are TRBV5-1 and TRBJ1-4; 7 positions agree with TRBD1. J was trimmed by 5 bases and V by 4 bases; bases with no gene match: 11. Per germline, CDR1 SGHRS and CDR2 YFSETQ. CDR3 length: 16 amino acids. In DNA form, the CDR3 reads TGCGCCAGCAGCCCGGGGGGGACAGAGAACAATGAAAAACTGTTTTTT. Translating it yields CASSPGGTENNEKLFF.

The CDR3 DNA reads as TGTGCCAGCAGCTCAAAGGCCTCTGGGGCCAACGTCCTGACTTTC. Protein: CASSSKASGANVLTF. The V call is TRBV5-4, the J call TRBJ2-6; D ambiguous. The CDR3 consists of 15 residues. Trimming stripped 3 bases from V and 0 bases from J, with 7 bases between. CDR1 SGHNT and CDR2 YYREEE come from the germline V gene (reference sequence). The full variable domain, completed using reference TRBV5-4 and TRBJ2-6, is ETGVTQSPTHLIKTRGQQVTLRCSSQSGHNTVSWYQQALGQGPQFIFQYYREEENGRGNFPPRFSGLQFPNYSSELNVNALELDDSALYLCASSSKASGANVLTFGAGSRLTVL.

CDR3 region: CASSLSAFVDTQYF. The CDR3 region has the DNA TGTGCCAGCAGCTTATCCGCTTTTGTGGATACGCAGTATTTT. The chain carries TRBV11-1 and TRBJ2-3, with no clear D. CDR1 and CDR2 (germline): SGHAT, FQDESV (reference sequence). This CDR3 is built from 14 residues. V dropped 2 bases and J dropped 6 bases, with 12 bases sitting between them.

V is TRBV11-1 and J is TRBJ2-7, with D unresolved. Trimming left V 4 bases short and J 6 bases short, with 10 bases between. Per the germline V gene, CDR1 is SGHAT and CDR2 is FQDESV (reference sequence). The CDR3 runs to 12 residues. In DNA form, the CDR3 reads TGTGCCAGCAGCTCTGGCCGGGTCGAGCAGTACTTC. Its translation: CASSSGRVEQYF.

The V and J genes are TRBV7-9 and TRBJ1-2, with a tentative D call TRBD1 (5 bases). V lost 1 base and J lost 6, with 18 bases in between. The germline CDR1 and CDR2 sequences are SEHNR and FQNEAQ (reference sequence). The CDR3 has 16 amino acids. The CDR3 bases are TGTGCCAGCAGCTTAGGACGGGACGGAGACGGGGATGGCTACACCTTC. This gives the protein CASSLGRDGDGDGYTF. Full variable domain (rest looked up from reference TRBV7-9 and TRBJ1-2): DTGVSQNPRHKITKRGQNVTFRCDPISEHNRLYWYRQTLGQGPEFLTYFQNEAQLEKSRLLSDRFSAERPKGSFSTLEIQRTEQGDSAMYLCASSLGRDGDGDGYTFGSGTRLTVV.

This chain connects TRBV3-1 (or the pseudogene TRBV3-2) to TRBJ2-2; tentatively, D is TRBD1 (6 bases). Per germline, CDR1 LGHDT and CDR2 YNNKEL (reference sequence). CDR3 length: 14 amino acids. Trimming removed 10 bases at V and 6 bases at J, with 18 bases between. CDR3 in amino acids: CATAYGGAAGELFF. The CDR3 DNA follows: TGTGCCACGGCCTATGGGGGCGCGGCCGGGGAGCTGTTTTTT.

This chain links TRBV19 with TRBJ1-2, with no clear D. V was clipped by 7 bases and J by 0 bases, with 9 bases between them. The germline V gene has CDR1 LNHDA and CDR2 SQIVND (reference sequence). CDR3 length: 13 residues. CDR3 residues: CASTGNTNYGYTF. The CDR3 DNA reads as TGTGCCAGTACTGGCAATACTAACTATGGCTACACCTTC.

The genes are TRBV5-1 and TRBJ2-5; 8 bases are a match to TRBD2. This CDR3 has 15 residues. V shed 5 bases, J shed 4 bases, and the junction held 10 bases outside the gene matches. CDR1 is SGHRS, CDR2 YFSETQ, per germline. As DNA, the CDR3 is TGCGCCAGCAGAGGCGGGGGGCCCCCGTTAGAGACCCAGTACTTC. As protein: CASRGGGPPLETQYF.

This chain uses TRBV9 with TRBJ1-5; D remains ambiguous. Germline lookup yields CDR1 SGDLS and CDR2 YYNGEE. The V gene lost 4 bases and the J gene lost 3 bases, with 14 bases spanning the gap. This CDR3 is built from 15 residues. The CDR3: CASSRQGVANQPQHF. The DNA for the CDR3 is TGTGCCAGCAGCCGACAAGGAGTAGCCAATCAGCCCCAGCATTTT.

The genes are TRBV5-5 and TRBJ1-5; 9 nucleotides match TRBD1. Trimming cost V 4 bases and J 4 bases; bases outside gene matches: 15. The CDR3 covers 18 residues. The germline gives CDR1 SGHKS, CDR2 YYEKEE (reference sequence). The CDR3 DNA sequence: TGTGCCAGCAGCGAGGAACAGGGGGCGATAAGATGGAATCAGCCCCAGCATTTT. This gives the protein CASSEEQGAIRWNQPQHF.